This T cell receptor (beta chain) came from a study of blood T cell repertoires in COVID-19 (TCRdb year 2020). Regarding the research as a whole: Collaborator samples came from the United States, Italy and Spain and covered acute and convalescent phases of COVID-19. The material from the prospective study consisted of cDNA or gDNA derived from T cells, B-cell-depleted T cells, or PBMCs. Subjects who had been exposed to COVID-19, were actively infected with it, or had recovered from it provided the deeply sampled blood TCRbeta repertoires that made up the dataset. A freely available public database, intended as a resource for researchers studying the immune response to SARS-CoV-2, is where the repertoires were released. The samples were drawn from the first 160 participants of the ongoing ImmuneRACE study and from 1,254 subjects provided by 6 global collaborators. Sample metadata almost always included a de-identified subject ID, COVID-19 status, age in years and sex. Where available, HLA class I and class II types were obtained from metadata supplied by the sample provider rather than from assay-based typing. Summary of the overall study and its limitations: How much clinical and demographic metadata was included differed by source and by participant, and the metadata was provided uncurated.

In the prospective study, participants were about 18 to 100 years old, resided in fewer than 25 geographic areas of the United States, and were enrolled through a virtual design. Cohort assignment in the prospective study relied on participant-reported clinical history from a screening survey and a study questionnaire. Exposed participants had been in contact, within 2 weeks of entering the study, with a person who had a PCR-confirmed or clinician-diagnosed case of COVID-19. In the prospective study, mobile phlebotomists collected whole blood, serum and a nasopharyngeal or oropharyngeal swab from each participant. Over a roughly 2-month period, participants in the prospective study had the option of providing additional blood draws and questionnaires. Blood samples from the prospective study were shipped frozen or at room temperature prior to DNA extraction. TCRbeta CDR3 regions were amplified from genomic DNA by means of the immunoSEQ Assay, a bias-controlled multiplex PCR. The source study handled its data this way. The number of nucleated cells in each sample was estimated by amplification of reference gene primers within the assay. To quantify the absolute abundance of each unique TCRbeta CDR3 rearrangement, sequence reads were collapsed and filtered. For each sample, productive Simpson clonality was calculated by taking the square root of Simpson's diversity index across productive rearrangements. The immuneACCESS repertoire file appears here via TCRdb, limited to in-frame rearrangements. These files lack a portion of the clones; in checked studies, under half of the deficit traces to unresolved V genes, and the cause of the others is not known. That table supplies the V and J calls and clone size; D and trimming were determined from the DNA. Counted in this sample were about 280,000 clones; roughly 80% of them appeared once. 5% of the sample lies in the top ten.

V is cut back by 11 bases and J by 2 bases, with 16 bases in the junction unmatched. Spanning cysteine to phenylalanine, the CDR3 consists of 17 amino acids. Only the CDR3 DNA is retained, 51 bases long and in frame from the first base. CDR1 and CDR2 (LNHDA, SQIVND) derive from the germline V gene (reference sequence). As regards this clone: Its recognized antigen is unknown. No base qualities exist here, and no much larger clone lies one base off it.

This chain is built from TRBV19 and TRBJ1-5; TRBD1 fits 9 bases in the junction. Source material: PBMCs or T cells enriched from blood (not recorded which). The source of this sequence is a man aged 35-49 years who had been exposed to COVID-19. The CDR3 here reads CACQTFGTGPRNQPQHF. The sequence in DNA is TGTGCCTGCCAGACCTTCGGGACAGGGCCCCGCAATCAGCCCCAGCATTTT.